One sample yielded the 8 T cell receptor beta chains listed below, sequenced in a study of T cell clones after liver transplantation. Sequencing was performed with immunoSEQ multiplex PCR; in TCRdb, only in-frame clones are kept and a portion is missing. The table lists tens of thousands of clones, 70% to 75% of them singletons. Here the sequenced sample was CD4+ T cells from blood, taken before liver transplant. The origin of the receptors is a human donor who received a liver transplant.

The genes are TRBV7-9 and TRBJ1-2; the D gene is possibly TRBD1 (6 bases). There are 13 residues in the CDR3. Trimming cost V 5 bases and J 5 bases, with 12 bases left between them. Germline CDR1 SEHNR, CDR2 FQNEAQ (reference sequence). The CDR3 nucleotides are TGTGCCAGCAGCAACCGGGACACATATGGCTACACCTTC. Residues: CASSNRDTYGYTF.

This clone was observed a single time. The genes are TRBV12-5 and TRBJ1-1; maybe TRBD1 (5 bases). The CDR3 length is 13 residues. Trimming shortened V by 7 bases and J by 6 bases, and 15 bases separated the two germline ends. Germline CDR1 reads LGHNT; CDR2 reads FRNRAP. CDR3 residues: CASVQGVAAEAFF. CDR3 nucleotide sequence: TGTGCTAGTGTGCAGGGAGTAGCGGCTGAAGCTTTCTTT.

At least ten counts were recorded for this clone. The rearrangement uses TRBV5-4 and TRBJ2-5, with 8 bases identical to TRBD1. The CDR3 contains 14 residues. Germline assignment: CDR1 SGHNT and CDR2 YYREEE (reference sequence). The V gene end was trimmed by 5 bases and the J gene end by 2 bases; junction bases not matched to a gene: 5. The CDR3 nucleotides are TGTGCCAGCAGTGTCGGACAGGGACAAGAGACCCAGTACTTC. Encoded protein: CASSVGQGQETQYF.

The V gene is TRBV19, the J gene TRBJ2-7; 9 bases are a match to TRBD1. Trimming cost V 5 bases and J 5 bases; bases outside gene matches: 7. CDR1 and CDR2 (germline): LNHDA, SQIVND (reference sequence). This CDR3 spans 14 amino acids. In nucleotides, the CDR3 is TGTGCCAGTAGTCCTCGACAGGGGGAGGACGAGCAGTACTTC. Amino acids: CASSPRQGEDEQYF.

The chain employs TRBV6-5 and TRBJ1-5, with D perhaps TRBD1 (5 bases). The CDR3 consists of 15 residues. The germline V gene has CDR1 MNHEY and CDR2 SVGAGI. V lost 5 bases and J 5 bases, leaving 16 bases between the germline ends. The CDR3 DNA sequence: TGTGCCAGCAGTCCTCAGGGAATCCTCCATCAGCCCCAGCATTTT. This sequence encodes CASSPQGILHQPQHF.

This rearrangement joins TRBV7-3 to TRBJ1-2; 10 bases align to TRBD1. V lost 6 bases to trimming and J lost 8 bases; unmatched junction nucleotides: 6. Germline CDR1 SGHTA, CDR2 FQGTGA. This CDR3 spans 13 amino acids. CDR3 residues: CASSTGTGEGYTF. The CDR3 coding sequence is TGTGCCAGCAGTACGGGGACAGGGGAGGGCTACACCTTC.

The chain has TRBV27 and TRBJ2-5, with a weak D call TRBD2 (5 bases). CDR1 is MNHEY and CDR2 is SMNVEV in the germline V gene (reference sequence). Trimming pared 5 bases from V and 5 bases from J, leaving 12 bases between. This CDR3 has 13 amino acids. CDR3 DNA sequence: TGTGCCAGCAGTCCGAGGAGGACTGAGACCCAGTACTTC. Amino acids: CASSPRRTETQYF.

The chain carries TRBV6-1 and TRBJ1-5; D not certain. V was trimmed by 6 bases and J by 0 bases, leaving 12 bases between them. The germline V gene has CDR1 MNHNS and CDR2 SASEGT. This CDR3 spans 15 amino acids. The DNA for the CDR3 is TGTGCCAGCAGACTCAGGTTAAATAGCAATCAGCCCCAGCATTTT. It yields the protein CASRLRLNSNQPQHF.